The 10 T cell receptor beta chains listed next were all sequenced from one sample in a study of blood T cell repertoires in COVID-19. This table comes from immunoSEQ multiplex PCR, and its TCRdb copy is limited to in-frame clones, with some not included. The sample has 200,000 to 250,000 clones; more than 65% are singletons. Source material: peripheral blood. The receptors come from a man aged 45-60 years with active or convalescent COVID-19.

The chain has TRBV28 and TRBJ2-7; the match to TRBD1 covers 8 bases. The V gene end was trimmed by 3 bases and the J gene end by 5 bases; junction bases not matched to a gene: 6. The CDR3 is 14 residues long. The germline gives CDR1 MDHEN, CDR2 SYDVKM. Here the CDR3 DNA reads TGTGCCAGCAGTTTGGCAGGGGGCTGGAACGAGCAGTACTTC. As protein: CASSLAGGWNEQYF.

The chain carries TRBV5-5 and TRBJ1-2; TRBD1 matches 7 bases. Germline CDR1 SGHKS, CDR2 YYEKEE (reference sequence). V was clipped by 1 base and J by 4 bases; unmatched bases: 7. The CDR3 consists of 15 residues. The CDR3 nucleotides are TGTGCCAGCAGCTTGCCCGGACAGGCGAGCTATGGCTACACCTTC. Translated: CASSLPGQASYGYTF. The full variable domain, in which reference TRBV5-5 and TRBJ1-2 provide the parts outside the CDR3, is DAGVTQSPTHLIKTRGQQVTLRCSPISGHKSVSWYQQVLGQGPQFIFQYYEKEERGRGNFPDRFSARQFPNYSSELNVNALLLGDSALYLCASSLPGQASYGYTFGSGTRLTVV.

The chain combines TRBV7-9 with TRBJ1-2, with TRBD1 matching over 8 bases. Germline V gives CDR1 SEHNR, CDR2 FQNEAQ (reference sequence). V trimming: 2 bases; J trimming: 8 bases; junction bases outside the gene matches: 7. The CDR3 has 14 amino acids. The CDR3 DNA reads TGTGCCAGCAGCTTACTAGGACAGGGCGGGGGCTACACCTTC. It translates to CASSLLGQGGGYTF.

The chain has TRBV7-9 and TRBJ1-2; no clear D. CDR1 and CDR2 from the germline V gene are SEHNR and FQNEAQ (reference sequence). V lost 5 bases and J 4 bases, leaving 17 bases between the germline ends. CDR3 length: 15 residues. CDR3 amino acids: CASSLSRFSPYGYTF. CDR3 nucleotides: TGTGCCAGCAGCCTATCTAGGTTCAGCCCCTATGGCTACACCTTC.

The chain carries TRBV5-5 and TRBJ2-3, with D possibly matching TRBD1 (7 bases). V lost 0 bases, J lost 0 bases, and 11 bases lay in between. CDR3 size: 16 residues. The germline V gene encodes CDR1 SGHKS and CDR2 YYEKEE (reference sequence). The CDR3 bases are TGTGCCAGCAGCTTGGGGCCAGGGGGGAGCACAGATACGCAGTATTTT. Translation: CASSLGPGGSTDTQYF. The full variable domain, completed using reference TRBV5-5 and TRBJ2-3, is DAGVTQSPTHLIKTRGQQVTLRCSPISGHKSVSWYQQVLGQGPQFIFQYYEKEERGRGNFPDRFSARQFPNYSSELNVNALLLGDSALYLCASSLGPGGSTDTQYFGPGTRLTVL.

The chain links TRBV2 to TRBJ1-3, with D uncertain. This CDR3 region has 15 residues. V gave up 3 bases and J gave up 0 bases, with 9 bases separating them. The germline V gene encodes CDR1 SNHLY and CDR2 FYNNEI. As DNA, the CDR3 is TGTGCCAGCAGTGAGCTCATCTACTCTGGAAACACCATATATTTT. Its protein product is CASSELIYSGNTIYF.

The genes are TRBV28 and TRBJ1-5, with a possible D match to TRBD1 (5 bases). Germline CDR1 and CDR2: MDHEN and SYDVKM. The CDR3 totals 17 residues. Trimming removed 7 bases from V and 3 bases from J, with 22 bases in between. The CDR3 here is CASKSLGAKGTNQPQHF. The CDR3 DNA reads TGTGCCAGCAAATCCCTAGGGGCCAAAGGAACCAATCAGCCCCAGCATTTT.

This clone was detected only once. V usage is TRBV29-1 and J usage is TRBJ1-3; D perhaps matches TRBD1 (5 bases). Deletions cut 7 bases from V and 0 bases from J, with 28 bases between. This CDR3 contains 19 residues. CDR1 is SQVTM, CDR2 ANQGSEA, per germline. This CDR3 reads CSAFPTGGNEASSGNTIYF. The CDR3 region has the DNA TGCAGCGCCTTCCCCACGGGGGGGAACGAGGCTTCCTCTGGAAACACCATATATTTT.

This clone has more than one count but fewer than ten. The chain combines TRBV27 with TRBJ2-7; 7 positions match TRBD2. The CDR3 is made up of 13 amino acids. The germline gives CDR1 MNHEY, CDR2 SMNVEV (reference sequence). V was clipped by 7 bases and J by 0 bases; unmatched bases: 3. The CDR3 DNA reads TGTGCCAGCATCAGCGGGGACTCCTACGAGCAGTACTTC. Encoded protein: CASISGDSYEQYF.

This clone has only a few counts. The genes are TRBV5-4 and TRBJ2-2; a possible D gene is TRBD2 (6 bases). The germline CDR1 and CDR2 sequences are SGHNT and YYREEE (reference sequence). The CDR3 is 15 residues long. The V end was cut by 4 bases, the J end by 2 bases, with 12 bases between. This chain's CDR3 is CASSPGTPNTGELFF. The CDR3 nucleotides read TGTGCCAGCAGCCCCGGGACTCCCAACACCGGGGAGCTGTTTTTT. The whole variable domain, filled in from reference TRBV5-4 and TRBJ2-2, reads ETGVTQSPTHLIKTRGQQVTLRCSSQSGHNTVSWYQQALGQGPQFIFQYYREEENGRGNFPPRFSGLQFPNYSSELNVNALELDDSALYLCASSPGTPNTGELFFGEGSRLTVL.